This T cell receptor (beta chain) was sequenced for a study of T cells after yellow fever vaccination. Study-wide context: Preparing low-cell-number fractions relied on SMART-Seq v4 Ultra Low Input.

This clonotype was found a few times. The antigen is not known. Overall study findings and caveats: Reappearing after the booster were most of the clones from primary vaccination (around 95% CD4, 85% to 90% CD8). Among all clonotypes, a small share was observed in both CD4 and CD8 compartments. The bulk population could contribute abundant contaminating clonotypes to FACS-sorted repertoires.

TCRdb analysed the 5' RACE reads with MiXCR anew, one entry per CDR3 protein. The table lists 250,000 to 400,000 distinct CDR3 sequences, roughly 3.9% of them singletons. This clonotype was obtained from a man between 18 and 29 years old who received the YFV17D yellow fever vaccine. The source was PBMCs, collected 5 days after the yellow fever booster vaccination.

The CDR3 protein is CASSQELTNGELFF. DNA for the CDR3: TGTGCCAGCAGCCAAGAGCTTACGAACGGGGAGCTGTTTTTT. This chain connects TRBV3-1 to TRBJ2-2; D remains ambiguous. Germline-derived CDR1 and CDR2 are LGHDT and YNNKEL (reference sequence). V was shortened by 0 bases and J by 7 bases, with 9 bases between the two germline ends. The CDR3 sequence is 14 residues long.